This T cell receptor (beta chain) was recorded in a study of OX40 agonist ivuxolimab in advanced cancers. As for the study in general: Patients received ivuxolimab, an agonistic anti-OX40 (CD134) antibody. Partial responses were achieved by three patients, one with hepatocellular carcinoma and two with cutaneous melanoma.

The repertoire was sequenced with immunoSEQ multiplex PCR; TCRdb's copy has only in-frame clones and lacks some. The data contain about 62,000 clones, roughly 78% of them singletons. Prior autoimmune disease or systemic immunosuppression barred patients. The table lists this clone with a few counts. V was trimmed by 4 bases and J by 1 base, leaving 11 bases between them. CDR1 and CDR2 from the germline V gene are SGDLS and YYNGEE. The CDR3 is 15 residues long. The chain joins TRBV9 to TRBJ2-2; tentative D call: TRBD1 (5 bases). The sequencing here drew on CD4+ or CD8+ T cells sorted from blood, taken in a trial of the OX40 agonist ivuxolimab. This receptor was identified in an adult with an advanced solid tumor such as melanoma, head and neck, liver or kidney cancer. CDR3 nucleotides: TGTGCCAGCAGCACGGACATCCTGAACACCGGGGAGCTGTTTTTT. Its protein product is CASSTDILNTGELFF.